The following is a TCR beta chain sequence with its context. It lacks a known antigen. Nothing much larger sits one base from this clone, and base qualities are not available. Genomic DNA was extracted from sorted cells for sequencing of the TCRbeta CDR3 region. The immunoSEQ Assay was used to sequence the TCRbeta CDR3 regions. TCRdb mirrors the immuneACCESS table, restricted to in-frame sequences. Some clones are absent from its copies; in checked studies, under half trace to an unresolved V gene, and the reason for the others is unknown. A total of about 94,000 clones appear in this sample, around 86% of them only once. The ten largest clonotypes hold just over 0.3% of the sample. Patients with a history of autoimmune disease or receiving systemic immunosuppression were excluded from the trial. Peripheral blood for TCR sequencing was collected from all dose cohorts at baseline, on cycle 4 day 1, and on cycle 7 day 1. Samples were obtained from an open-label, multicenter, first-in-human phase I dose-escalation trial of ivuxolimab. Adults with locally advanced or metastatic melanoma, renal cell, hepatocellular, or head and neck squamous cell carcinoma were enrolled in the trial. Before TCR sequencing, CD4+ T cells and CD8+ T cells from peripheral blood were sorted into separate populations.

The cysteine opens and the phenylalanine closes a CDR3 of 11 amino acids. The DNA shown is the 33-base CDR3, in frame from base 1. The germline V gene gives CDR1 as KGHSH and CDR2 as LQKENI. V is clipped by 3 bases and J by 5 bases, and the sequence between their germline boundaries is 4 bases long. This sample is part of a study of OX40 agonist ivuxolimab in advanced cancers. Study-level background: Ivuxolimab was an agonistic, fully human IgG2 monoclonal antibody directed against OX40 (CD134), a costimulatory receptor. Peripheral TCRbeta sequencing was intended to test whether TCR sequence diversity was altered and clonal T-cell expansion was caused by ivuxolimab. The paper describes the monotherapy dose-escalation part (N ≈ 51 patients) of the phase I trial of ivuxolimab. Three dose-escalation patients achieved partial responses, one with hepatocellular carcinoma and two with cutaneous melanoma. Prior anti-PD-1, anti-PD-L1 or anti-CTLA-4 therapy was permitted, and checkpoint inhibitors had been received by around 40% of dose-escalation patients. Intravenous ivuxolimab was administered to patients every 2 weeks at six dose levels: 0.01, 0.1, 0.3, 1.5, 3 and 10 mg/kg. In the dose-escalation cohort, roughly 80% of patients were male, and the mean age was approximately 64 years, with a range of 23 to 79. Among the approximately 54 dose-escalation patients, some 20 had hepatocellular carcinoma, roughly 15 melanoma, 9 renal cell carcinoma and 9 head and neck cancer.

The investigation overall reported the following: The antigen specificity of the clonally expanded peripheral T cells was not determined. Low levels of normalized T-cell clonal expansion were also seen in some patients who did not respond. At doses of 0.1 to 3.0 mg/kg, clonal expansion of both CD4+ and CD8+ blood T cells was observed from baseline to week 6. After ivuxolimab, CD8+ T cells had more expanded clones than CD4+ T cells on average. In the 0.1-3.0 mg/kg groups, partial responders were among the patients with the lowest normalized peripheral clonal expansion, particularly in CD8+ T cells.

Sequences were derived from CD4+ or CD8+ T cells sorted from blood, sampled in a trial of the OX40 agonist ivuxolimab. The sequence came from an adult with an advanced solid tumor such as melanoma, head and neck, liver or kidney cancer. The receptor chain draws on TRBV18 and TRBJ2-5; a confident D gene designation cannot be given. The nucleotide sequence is TGTGCCAGCTCACCGGGGGAGACCCAGTACTTC. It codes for CASSPGETQYF.